Sequencing of this T cell receptor beta chain was carried out in a study of blood T cell repertoires in COVID-19. On the study more broadly: The analysed material was cDNA or gDNA that came from T cells, B-cell-depleted T cells, or PBMCs.

The germline CDR1 and CDR2 sequences are MNHEY and SVGEGT. Trimming took off 5 bases at V and 2 bases at J, with 18 bases between the two ends. The CDR3 sequence is 16 residues long. How the authors handled the data: Reference gene primer amplification in the assay estimated nucleated cell counts. Profiling relied on immunoSEQ multiplex PCR, and the TCRdb table lists in-frame clones only, not all of them. Clone size and the V and J calls come from that table; the DNA yielded D and trimming. The table has fewer than 350,000 clones, approximately 83% seen once. Sequencing used PBMCs or T cells enriched from blood (not recorded which). The rearrangement uses TRBV6-2 or TRBV6-3 and TRBJ1-2, with D possibly being TRBD1 (6 bases). The sequence derives from a man aged 25-45 years who had recovered from COVID-19. CDR3 in amino acids: CASSDLQGDGNYGYTF. The CDR3 DNA follows: TGTGCCAGCAGTGATCTACAGGGTGATGGCAACTATGGCTACACCTTC.